This T cell receptor (beta chain) derives from a study of blood T cell repertoires in COVID-19. Across the study: There were acute and convalescent COVID-19 samples, and they came from the United States, Italy and Spain. From T cells, B-cell-depleted T cells, or PBMCs came the material, which was cDNA or gDNA.

Authors' processing steps: Estimates of nucleated cell counts were drawn from the amplification of reference gene primers. Profiling relied on immunoSEQ multiplex PCR, and the TCRdb table lists in-frame clones only, not all of them. V, J and clone size were drawn from that table, and D and trimming were deduced from the DNA. There are some 120,000 clones in the sample; approximately 84% occur only once, and more than 10% lies in the top ten. The CDR3 covers 15 residues. In germline, CDR1 is KGHSH, CDR2 LQKENI. V was trimmed by 0 bases and J by 5 bases, leaving 13 bases between them. Sequencing used peripheral blood. The chain carries TRBV18 and TRBJ1-1; possible D gene TRBD1, 5 bases. The receptor comes from a human donor in a cohort sampled during active COVID-19. CDR3 in amino acids: CASSPPRGELTEAFF. CDR3 bases: TGTGCCAGCTCACCACCGCGGGGCGAACTAACTGAAGCTTTCTTT.